The 8 T cell receptor beta chains below come from one sample, sequenced in a study of T-cell reconstitution after alpha-beta-depleted transplantation in children. Unique molecular identifiers were incorporated during preparation of the TCRbeta library. One entry per CDR3 protein, called by TCRdb with MiXCR from the PCR reads. Counted here are fewer than 750,000 distinct CDR3 sequences, under 30% occurring once; the ten biggest clones make up 11% to 15%. The material was PBMCs, mostly from graft donor cells, obtained 360 days after TCRalphabeta/CD19-depleted stem cell transplant. These receptors were collected from a boy in the first two years of life who had a stem cell transplant for acute myeloid leukemia, so the T cells may come from the graft donor.

There are many counts of this clonotype. The chain combines TRBV24-1 with TRBJ2-5; 7 bases fit TRBD1. The CDR3 covers 15 residues. Losses at the gene ends were 4 bases for V and 2 bases for J; bases not matched to a gene: 6. CDR1 is KGHDR and CDR2 is SFDVKD in the germline V gene. CDR3 residues: CATSDPGTVQETQYF. CDR3 nucleotide sequence: TGTGCCACCAGTGACCCCGGGACAGTACAAGAGACCCAGTACTTC.

There are a few counts of this clonotype. The J gene is TRBJ2-1, the V gene TRBV29-1, with 7 bases matching TRBD1. Trimming cost V 5 bases and J 7 bases; bases outside gene matches: 11. The CDR3 is made up of 14 amino acids. Germline CDR1 is SQVTM and CDR2 is ANQGSEA. The CDR3 sequence: CSVTVRRGLNEQFF. In nucleotides, the CDR3 is TGCAGCGTTACCGTCCGCAGGGGGTTAAATGAGCAGTTCTTC.

This clonotype was recorded a few times. This chain connects TRBV7-2 to TRBJ2-7, with 13 nucleotides matching TRBD2. The junction had 1 base not matched to a gene; V was cut back by 3 bases and J by 2 bases. Looked up from germline, CDR1 is SGHTA and CDR2 is FQGNSA. The CDR3 sequence is 15 residues long. CDR3 region: CASSLGLAGTYEQYV. The CDR3 DNA reads TGTGCCAGCAGCTTGGGACTAGCGGGGACCTACGAGCAGTACGTC.

The gene calls are TRBV6-2 or TRBV6-3 and TRBJ2-7; TRBD1 agrees at 7 bases. Per germline, CDR1 MNHEY and CDR2 SVGEGT. The CDR3 runs 13 residues. J lost 3 bases, V lost 2 bases, and 1 base had no gene match. CDR3 sequence: CASSYRQGYEQYV. Here the CDR3 DNA reads TGTGCCAGCAGTTACAGACAGGGCTACGAGCAGTACGTC.

The chain recombines TRBV10-3 with TRBJ2-3, with TRBD2 identical over 10 bases. The junction had 10 bases not matched to a gene; V was cut back by 7 bases and J by 6 bases. The CDR3 runs to 15 residues. Looked up from germline, CDR1 is ENHRY and CDR2 is SYGVKD. The CDR3 is CAITPLAGRLDTQYF. DNA of the CDR3: TGTGCCATCACCCCACTAGCGGGGAGGCTCGATACGCAGTATTTT.

This clonotype was counted at least ten times. V usage is TRBV18 and J usage is TRBJ2-5; no definite D call. The CDR3 consists of 11 residues. The germline CDR1 and CDR2 sequences are KGHSH and LQKENI. V lost 8 bases and J lost 2, with 6 bases in between. The CDR3, as DNA: TGTGCCAGCAGCCCACAAGAGACCCAGTACTTC. This codes for CASSPQETQYF.

In this sample, this clonotype turned up many times. The chain carries TRBV11-2 and TRBJ2-3; 7 nucleotides align to TRBD1. J was trimmed by 3 bases and V by 5 bases; bases with no gene match: 8. Germline CDR1 is SGHAT and CDR2 is FQNNGV. The CDR3 covers 15 residues. The CDR3 DNA follows: TGTGCCAGCAGCCGGGACAGACGCCTAACAGATACGCAGTATTTT. This gives the protein CASSRDRRLTDTQYF. The full variable domain, rest sourced from reference TRBV11-2 and TRBJ2-3, is EAGVAQSPRYKIIEKRQSVAFWCNPISGHATLYWYQQILGQGPKLLIQFQNNGVVDDSQLPKDRFSAERLKGVDSTLKIQPAKLEDSAVYLCASSRDRRLTDTQYFGPGTRLTVL.

This clonotype was counted only a few times. The J gene is TRBJ2-5, the V gene TRBV18; D not certain. Germline CDR1 is KGHSH and CDR2 is LQKENI. V dropped 2 bases and J dropped 4 bases, with 8 bases sitting between them. The CDR3 has 13 residues. The CDR3 sequence is CASSPNDRETQYF. The CDR3 bases are TGTGCCAGCTCACCAAACGATAGAGAGACCCAGTACTTC.